The TCR beta chain under discussion was sequenced for a study of T cells in tumors after PD-1 blockade. Trimming left V 6 bases short and J 7 bases short, with 13 bases between. In germline, CDR1 is WNHNN, CDR2 SYGVQD (reference sequence). The CDR3 consists of 13 residues. This table comes from immunoSEQ multiplex PCR, and its TCRdb copy is limited to in-frame clones, with some not included. The repertoire holds about 59,000 clones, with around four fifths as singletons. This chain uses TRBV10-1 with TRBJ2-1, with TRBD2 as a possible D gene (6 bases). The receptor was isolated from a human donor with basal cell carcinoma. The sample was PBMCs, taken before anti-PD-1 treatment. CDR3 sequence (DNA): TGCGCCAGCAGCGAAAGCGGGCGGAATGAGCAGTTCTTC. Translation gives CASSESGRNEQFF.